The rows below give T cell receptor beta chains drawn from one sample of a study of shared clonotypes between healthy human individuals. Sequencing used immunoSEQ multiplex PCR; TCRdb keeps in-frame clones, though not all of them. The sample lists about 2.1 million clones, 93% occurring once. Material for sequencing was naive CD8+ T cells from PBMCs. Source of these receptors: a man younger than 35 in good health. Some clones in this sample may be carry-over from other donors' samples. The CDR3 runs from the conserved cysteine through the conserved F or W. The D gene is left open where the match is weak. The size entry is marked missing in some rows and otherwise reads once, few, many or a size class.

d_call	cdr3_length	j_call	clone_size	v_call	cdr3_aa	cdr3_nt
NA	13	TRBJ2-5	NA	TRBV12-5	CASGSIGQETQYF	TGTGCTAGTGGTTCAATCGGGCAAGAGACCCAGTACTTC
TRBD2	17	TRBJ2-1	NA	TRBV27	CASSLRELRGSVNEQFF	TGTGCCAGCAGCCTCCGGGAGCTACGCGGGAGCGTTAATGAGCAGTTCTTC
TRBD2	14	TRBJ2-7	NA	TRBV4-1	CASSPGLAVYEQYF	TGCGCCAGCAGCCCGGGACTAGCGGTCTACGAGCAGTACTTC
NA	14	TRBJ2-3	NA	TRBV29-1	CSVDGGTRTDTQYF	TGCAGCGTTGACGGCGGGACCAGAACAGATACGCAGTATTTT
NA	13	TRBJ1-2	once	TRBV11-2	CASSQGTGSGYTF	TGTGCCAGCAGCCAAGGAACAGGTAGTGGCTACACCTTC
NA	15	TRBJ2-7	NA	TRBV11-2	CASSPPGPSSYEQYF	TGTGCCAGCAGCCCTCCCGGGCCTTCCTCCTACGAGCAGTACTTC
TRBD1	15	TRBJ1-3	once	TRBV2	CASRAASGQRNTIYF	TGTGCCAGCAGGGCGGCGTCGGGACAGAGAAACACCATATATTTT
NA	14	TRBJ2-1	NA	TRBV30	CAWSVPTTPNEQFF	TGTGCCTGGAGTGTACCCACGACCCCGAATGAGCAGTTCTTC
TRBD1	15	TRBJ1-2	NA	TRBV28	CASSSETEGALGYTF	TGTGCCAGCAGCTCCGAAACGGAGGGGGCGCTTGGCTACACCTTC
NA	15	TRBJ1-2	NA	TRBV21-1	CASSRAALPSYGYTF	TGTGCCAGCAGCAGAGCGGCTCTCCCGTCCTATGGCTACACCTTC
NA	15	TRBJ2-7	NA	TRBV27	CASSFTSRAHYEQYF	TGTGCCAGCAGCTTCACCTCCCGGGCGCACTACGAGCAGTACTTC
TRBD2	17	TRBJ2-4	NA	TRBV5-1	CASTSGLAGKAKNIQYF	TGCGCCAGCACCTCTGGACTAGCGGGAAAGGCCAAAAACATTCAGTACTTC
NA	14	TRBJ2-7	NA	TRBV4-3	CASSQDGEGNEQYF	TGCGCCAGCAGCCAAGATGGGGAAGGGAACGAGCAGTACTTC
NA	11	TRBJ2-4	NA	TRBV20-1	CSARDRAGEDF	TGCAGTGCTAGAGATCGGGCAGGGGAGGACTTC
NA	14	TRBJ2-7	NA	TRBV28	CASSRTTFSYEQYF	TGTGCCAGCAGCAGGACTACCTTCTCCTACGAGCAGTACTTC
TRBD2	15	TRBJ2-7	NA	TRBV5-1	CASSLSAGGGYEQYF	TGCGCCAGCAGCTTGTCGGCGGGAGGGGGGTACGAGCAGTACTTC
NA	16	TRBJ2-1	NA	TRBV7-3	CASSWGAAGAHNEQFF	TGTGCCAGCAGCTGGGGTGCGGCGGGCGCACACAATGAGCAGTTCTTC
NA	14	TRBJ1-1	NA	TRBV6-5	CASSPGLRVTEAFF	TGTGCCAGCAGTCCTGGTTTGCGAGTGACTGAAGCTTTCTTT
NA	12	TRBJ2-1	few	TRBV10-1	CASSEKGGEQFF	TGCGCCAGCAGTGAGAAGGGTGGGGAGCAGTTCTTC
NA	15	TRBJ1-1	NA	TRBV5-1	CASSLDRALDTEAFF	TGCGCCAGCAGCTTGGACAGGGCTCTCGACACTGAAGCTTTCTTT
TRBD1	14	TRBJ1-5	NA	TRBV5-1	CASRATGVGQPQHF	TGCGCCAGCCGTGCGACAGGGGTCGGCCAGCCCCAGCATTTT
TRBD2	13	TRBJ2-5	NA	TRBV7-2	CASSPSGSQPQYF	TGTGCCAGCAGCCCTAGCGGGAGCCAACCCCAGTACTTC
TRBD2	14	TRBJ2-1	NA	TRBV6-5	CASSLTSGYNEQFF	TGTGCCAGCAGTTTAACTAGCGGATACAATGAGCAGTTCTTC
TRBD1	16	TRBJ2-3	NA	TRBV5-8	CASSLGAGTVTDTQYF	TGTGCCAGCAGCTTAGGGGCCGGGACAGTCACAGATACGCAGTATTTT
TRBD2	17	TRBJ2-5	NA	TRBV27	CASSLLGTSGSQETQYF	TGTGCCAGCAGTCTTCTGGGGACTAGCGGATCACAAGAGACCCAGTACTTC
NA	16	TRBJ2-1	NA	TRBV25-1	CASSEYGQGTYNEQFF	TGTGCCAGCAGTGAATATGGGCAGGGAACCTACAATGAGCAGTTCTTC
NA	13	TRBJ2-1	NA	TRBV11-3	CASSSTGNNEQFF	TGTGCCAGCAGCTCCACAGGGAACAATGAGCAGTTCTTC
TRBD1	13	TRBJ2-7	NA	TRBV5-4	CASSLDRGHEQYF	TGTGCCAGCAGCTTGGACAGGGGCCACGAGCAGTACTTC
TRBD1	15	TRBJ2-1	NA	TRBV6-5	CASSPDRGSYNEQFF	TGTGCCAGCAGTCCCGACAGGGGGTCCTACAATGAGCAGTTCTTC
NA	15	TRBJ2-7	NA	TRBV11-2	CASSDRDSYPGEQYF	TGTGCCAGCAGCGACCGGGACTCATACCCGGGCGAGCAGTACTTC
TRBD1	13	TRBJ1-2	NA	TRBV30	CAWTGGNPNGYTF	TGTGCCTGGACAGGGGGCAACCCAAATGGCTACACCTTC
NA	17	TRBJ1-5	NA	TRBV15	CATSRDLAQGPSQPQHF	TGTGCCACCAGCAGAGATCTGGCCCAGGGTCCGAGTCAGCCCCAGCATTTT
TRBD1	20	TRBJ1-5	NA	TRBV6-1	CASSEWGDRRLIYSNQPQHF	TGTGCCAGCAGTGAGTGGGGGGACAGGAGACTTATTTATAGCAATCAGCCCCAGCATTTT
TRBD1	16	TRBJ2-2	NA	TRBV5-1	CASRQDRGANTGELFF	TGCGCCAGCAGACAAGACAGGGGCGCGAACACCGGGGAGCTGTTTTTT
NA	12	TRBJ2-5	NA	TRBV27	CASRVGFGTQYF	TGTGCCAGCAGGGTAGGGTTTGGGACCCAGTACTTC
TRBD2	17	TRBJ2-4	NA	TRBV30	CAWREGLAEGAKNIQYF	TGTGCCTGGAGAGAAGGACTAGCGGAGGGAGCCAAAAACATTCAGTACTTC
TRBD1	16	TRBJ1-5	few	TRBV4-1	CASSHLPGTGDQPQHF	TGCGCCAGCAGTCATTTACCCGGGACAGGGGATCAGCCCCAGCATTTT